The 3 T cell receptor beta chains presented below share a single source sample, sequenced in a study of beta chain features in type 1 diabetes. Isolated RNA was reverse transcribed in full, so expressed TCRB transcripts were sequenced. Clones were sequenced by immunoSEQ multiplex PCR, and TCRdb holds only the in-frame ones, with some missing. The sample contains 390,000 or so clones, roughly 13% of which appear only once. What was sequenced was naive CD4+ T cells from blood. The origin of the receptors is a man aged 30 to 39 in good health.

This clone was picked up a small number of times. This CDR3 is CASSLANTGSGYTF. The DNA for the CDR3 is TGTGCCAGCAGCTTAGCGAATACAGGCTCTGGCTACACCTTC. The chain uses TRBV7-9 and TRBJ1-2; D is perhaps TRBD1 (5 bases). The V gene's germline CDR1 is SEHNR and CDR2 FQNEAQ (reference sequence). V was cut by 0 bases and J by 7 bases, with 12 bases left in between. This CDR3 comprises 14 residues.

This clone was found a few times. The J gene is TRBJ2-2, the V gene TRBV29-1; D possibly matches TRBD1 or TRBD2 (5 bases each). The CDR3 is 14 residues long. Trimming pared 4 bases from V and 3 bases from J, leaving 12 bases between. CDR1 and CDR2 (germline): SQVTM, ANQGSEA. CDR3 nucleotide sequence: TGCAGCGTTGCTGACGGGGCGCACACCGGGGAGCTGTTTTTT. It is translated as CSVADGAHTGELFF.

The DNA for the CDR3 is TGTGCCAGCAGCTTAGCTGTCTCTGGGGCCAACGTCCTGACTTTC. Translation gives CASSLAVSGANVLTF. V is TRBV7-2 and J is TRBJ2-6; D call uncertain. Trimming took 0 bases from V and 0 from J, leaving 3 bases between them. Germline-derived CDR1 and CDR2 are SGHTA and FQGNSA. The CDR3 length is 15 residues. The full variable domain, with the rest looked up from reference TRBV7-2 and TRBJ2-6, is GAGVSQSPSNKVTEKGKDVELRCDPISGHTALYWYRQSLGQGLEFLIYFQGNSAPDKSGLPSDRFSAERTGGSVSTLTIQRTQQEDSAVYLCASSLAVSGANVLTFGAGSRLTVL.